The TCR beta chain described here comes from a study of tissue T cells after allogeneic stem cell transplantation. General study points: Blood and spleen captured only part of the tissue TCR repertoire.

Of note for this clone: Its antigen is unidentified. Mouse germline and gene names are used. Coverage ceases 1 residue before the CDR3 finishes, and the germline J gene fills in the end.

Time point indicated: mouse harvest day 7 after allogeneic transplant. Each mouse received 10^7 T-cell-depleted marrow cells plus 10^6 splenic CD5+ T cells by tail vein. Tissues came from B6→BALB/c major-mismatch GVHD mice at day 7 or 14. Sequencing of TCRbeta CDR3 at survey depth gave sequences and template counts. Clones were read by immunoSEQ multiplex PCR, and TCRdb kept only the in-frame ones, dropping some. The sample consists of 8,000 to 8,500 clones, 35% to 60% of them appearing once. Germline V gene lookup returns CDR1 SGHLS and CDR2 HYDKME. Trimming took 4 bases from V and 0 from J, leaving 12 bases between them. The CDR3 consists of 15 residues.

Sequencing was performed on gut tissue. This chain joins TRBV12-2 and TRBJ2-1; unclear D gene. This TCR was recovered from a female BALB/c mouse given C57BL/6 T cells with graft-versus-host disease after an allogeneic hematopoietic cell transplant. The CDR3 DNA, read in part, is TGTGCCAGCTCCCGCCCAGAATTTAACTATGCTGAGCAGTTC. Translation: CASSRPEFNYAEQF. The whole CDR3 region reads CASSRPEFNYAEQFF.